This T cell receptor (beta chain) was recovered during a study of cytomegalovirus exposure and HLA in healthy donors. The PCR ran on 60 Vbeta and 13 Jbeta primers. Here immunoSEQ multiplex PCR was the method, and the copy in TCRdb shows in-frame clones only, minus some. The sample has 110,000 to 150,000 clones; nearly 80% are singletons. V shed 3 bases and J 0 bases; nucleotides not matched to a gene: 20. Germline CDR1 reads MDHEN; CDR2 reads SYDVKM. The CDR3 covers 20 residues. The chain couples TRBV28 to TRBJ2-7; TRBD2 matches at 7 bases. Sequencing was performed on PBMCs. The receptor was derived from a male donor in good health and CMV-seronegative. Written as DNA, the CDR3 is TGTGCCAGCAGTTTCGAAAGTTGGCGTGGGGGTCGGGGGGACTCCTACGAGCAGTACTTC. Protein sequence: CASSFESWRGGRGDSYEQYF.